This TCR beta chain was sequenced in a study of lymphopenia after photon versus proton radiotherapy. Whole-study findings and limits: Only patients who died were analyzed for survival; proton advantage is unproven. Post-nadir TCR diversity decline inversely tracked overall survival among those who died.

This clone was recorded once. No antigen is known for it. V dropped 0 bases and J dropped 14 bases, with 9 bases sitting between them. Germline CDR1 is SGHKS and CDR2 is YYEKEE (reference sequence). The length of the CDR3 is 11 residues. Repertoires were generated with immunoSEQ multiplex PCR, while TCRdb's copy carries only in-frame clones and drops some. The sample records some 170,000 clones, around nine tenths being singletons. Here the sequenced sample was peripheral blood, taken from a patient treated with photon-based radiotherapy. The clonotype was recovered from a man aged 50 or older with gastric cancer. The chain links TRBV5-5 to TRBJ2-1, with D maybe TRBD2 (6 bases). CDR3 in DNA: TGTGCCAGCAGCTTGGGACGGGGGAAGTTCTTC. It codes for CASSLGRGKFF.